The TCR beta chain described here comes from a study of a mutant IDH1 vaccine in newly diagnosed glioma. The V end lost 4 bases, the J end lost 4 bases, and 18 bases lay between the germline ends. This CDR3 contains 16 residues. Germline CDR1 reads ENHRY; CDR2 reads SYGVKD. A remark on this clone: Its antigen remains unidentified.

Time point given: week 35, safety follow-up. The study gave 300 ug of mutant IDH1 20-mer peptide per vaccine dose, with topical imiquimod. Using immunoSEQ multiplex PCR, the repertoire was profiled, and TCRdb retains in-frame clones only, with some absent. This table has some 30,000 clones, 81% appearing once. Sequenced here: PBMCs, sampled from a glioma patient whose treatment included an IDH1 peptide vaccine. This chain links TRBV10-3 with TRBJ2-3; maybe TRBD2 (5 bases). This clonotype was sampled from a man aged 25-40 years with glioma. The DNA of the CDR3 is TGTGCCATCAGTGCACGGAATAGGGAGCGATCAGATACGCAGTATTTT. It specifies CAISARNRERSDTQYF.